The 29 T cell receptor beta chains below were found in one sample sequenced in a study of post-analysis software for immune sequencing data. Whole-study findings and limits: Higher frequency in patients than in controls was seen for roughly five TRBV segments, with TRBV5-6, TRBV5-1 and TRBV20-1 among them.

The authors incorporated unique molecular identifiers into the TCR beta cDNA libraries. A single record per CDR3 protein comes from TCRdb applying MiXCR to the PCR reads. The profile shows roughly 730,000 distinct CDR3 sequences, 25% to 30% of them singletons. Their antigen targets remain unknown. The sequenced material came from blood. The receptors were gathered from a girl under 18 with multiple sclerosis.

The chain has TRBV11-2 and TRBJ2-5; 9 nucleotides agree with TRBD1. The J call may be faulty, since TRBJ2-7 better matches the DNA end. CDR1 is SGHAT, CDR2 FQNNGV, per germline. The CDR3 is made up of 16 amino acids. CDR3 nucleotide sequence: TGTGCCAGCAGCTCAACCCCCGGGACAGGGTCAGCCGAGCAGTACTTC. Translation: CASSSTPGTGSAEQYF.

This clonotype has just a few counts. V usage is TRBV9 and J usage is TRBJ1-2, with a tentative D call TRBD1 (5 bases). V was clipped by 3 bases and J by 1 base, with 10 bases between them. Germline-derived CDR1 and CDR2 are SGDLS and YYNGEE. The CDR3 covers 14 residues. CDR3 coding DNA: TGTGCCAGCAGCGCTGGGACCGATAACTATGGCTACACCTTC. This gives the protein CASSAGTDNYGYTF. Full variable domain (missing parts from reference TRBV9 and TRBJ1-2): DSGVTQTPKHLITATGQRVTLRCSPRSGDLSVYWYQQSLDQGLQFLIQYYNGEERAKGNILERFSAQQFPDLHSELNLSSLELGDSALYFCASSAGTDNYGYTFGSGTRLTVV.

This clonotype has a handful of counts. The chain joins TRBV6-6 to TRBJ2-7; TRBD1 aligns across 7 bases. The CDR3 loop spans 14 amino acids. V was clipped by 5 bases and J by 5 bases; unmatched bases: 9. Germline-derived CDR1 and CDR2 are MNHNY and SVGAGI (reference sequence). This CDR3 reads CASSPSGGKNEQYF. As DNA, the CDR3 is TGTGCCAGCAGTCCATCAGGGGGTAAGAACGAGCAGTACTTC.

This clonotype was recorded a few times. The chain recombines TRBV20-1 with TRBJ2-5; D possibly matches TRBD1 or TRBD2 (5 bases each). Germline loops: CDR1 DFQATT, CDR2 SNEGSKA (reference sequence). This CDR3 spans 16 amino acids. The ends were cut back, 2 bases at V and 3 bases at J, with 19 bases in the middle. Here the CDR3 reads CSARPGLSADKETQYF. CDR3 in DNA: TGCAGTGCTAGACCCGGGCTGTCAGCGGACAAAGAGACCCAGTACTTC.

V usage is TRBV11-2 and J usage is TRBJ2-3; D not resolved. V lost 3 bases, J lost 0 bases, and 7 bases lay in between. Germline lookup yields CDR1 SGHAT and CDR2 FQNNGV. The CDR3 consists of 14 residues. The CDR3 loop reads CASSFGVSTDTQYF. The CDR3 nucleotides read TGTGCCAGCAGCTTTGGCGTTAGCACAGATACGCAGTATTTT.

This clonotype was observed a handful of times. The chain has TRBV11-2 and TRBJ2-3; D remains unclear. Germline lookup yields CDR1 SGHAT and CDR2 FQNNGV. CDR3 size: 14 residues. Deletions cut 6 bases from V and 2 bases from J, with 12 bases between. The CDR3 DNA reads as TGTGCCAGCAGAGTCCGGTCTTCCACAGATACGCAGTATTTT. It encodes CASRVRSSTDTQYF.

The CDR3 here is CASSLRGRPNSYEQYF. DNA of the CDR3: TGTGCCAGCAGCTTAAGGGGACGGCCGAACTCCTACGAGCAGTACTTC. The rearrangement uses TRBV7-8 and TRBJ2-7, with D tentatively TRBD1 or TRBD2 (5 bases each). The germline CDR1 and CDR2 sequences are SGHVS and FQNEAQ. Trimming removed 2 bases from V and 0 bases from J, with 14 bases in between. This CDR3 is built from 16 residues. Variable domain in full (rest from reference TRBV7-8 and TRBJ2-7): GAGVSQSPRYKVAKRGQDVALRCDPISGHVSLFWYQQALGQGPEFLTYFQNEAQLDKSGLPSDRFFAERPEGSVSTLKIQRTQQEDSAVYLCASSLRGRPNSYEQYFGPGTRLTVT.

This clonotype was found many times. The chain recombines TRBV7-2 with TRBJ2-5, with 13 bases that match TRBD2. The CDR3 has 16 residues. From germline, CDR1 is SGHTA and CDR2 FQGNSA. J lost 5 bases, V lost 0 bases, and 3 bases had no gene match. CDR3 nucleotide sequence: TGTGCCAGCAGCTTAGCACTAGCGGGAGGGGAGGAGACCCAGTACTTC. Encoded protein: CASSLALAGGEETQYF. Full variable domain (remainder filled in from reference TRBV7-2 and TRBJ2-5): GAGVSQSPSNKVTEKGKDVELRCDPISGHTALYWYRQSLGQGLEFLIYFQGNSAPDKSGLPSDRFSAERTGGSVSTLTIQRTQQEDSAVYLCASSLALAGGEETQYFGPGTRLLVL.

This clonotype was counted only a few times. The chain couples TRBV20-1 to TRBJ2-5, with D maybe TRBD1 (5 bases). CDR1 and CDR2 (germline): DFQATT, SNEGSKA (reference sequence). With 4 bases removed from V and 2 bases from J, the gap between germline ends came to 11 bases. The CDR3 consists of 13 residues. The CDR3 loop reads CSATQTVQETQYF. CDR3 DNA sequence: TGCAGTGCTACCCAGACAGTACAAGAGACCCAGTACTTC.

This clonotype has more than one count but fewer than ten. The chain couples TRBV12-3 or TRBV12-4 to TRBJ2-1; 7 nucleotides match TRBD2. CDR3 size: 15 residues. V shed 8 bases and J 0 bases; nucleotides not matched to a gene: 7. CDR3 protein: CASLEAGSSYNEQFF. The CDR3 DNA sequence: TGTGCCAGCTTGGAAGCGGGGAGCTCCTACAATGAGCAGTTCTTC.

This clonotype was counted at least ten times. The rearrangement joins TRBV28 to TRBJ2-5; no definite D call. The CDR3 sequence is 13 residues long. The germline V and J ends were trimmed by 5 bases and 4 bases, with 11 bases remaining between them. From germline, CDR1 is MDHEN and CDR2 SYDVKM. In DNA form, the CDR3 reads TGTGCCAGCAGTCGACGACCCGCAGAGACCCAGTACTTC. Residues: CASSRRPAETQYF.

The chain joins TRBV28 to TRBJ2-3; D is undetermined. The CDR3 has 12 residues. Trimming shortened V by 6 bases and J by 7 bases, and 11 bases separated the two germline ends. Per germline, CDR1 MDHEN and CDR2 SYDVKM. The CDR3 DNA reads TGTGCCAGCAGCCCGGTTGGCTATACGCAGTATTTT. Amino acid sequence: CASSPVGYTQYF.

The chain has TRBV12-3 or TRBV12-4 and TRBJ2-1; a weak D match, TRBD2 (6 bases). The CDR3 is made up of 15 amino acids. The ends were cut back, 6 bases at V and 3 bases at J, with 15 bases in the middle. CDR3 DNA: TGTGCCAGCAGCTCCTCCAGCGGGTTCTACAATGAGCAGTTCTTC. It is translated as CASSSSSGFYNEQFF.

This clonotype has just a few counts. V usage is TRBV3-1 and J usage is TRBJ1-2; D ambiguous. CDR1 and CDR2 (germline): LGHDT, YNNKEL (reference sequence). The V end was cut by 5 bases, the J end by 4 bases, with 8 bases between. This CDR3 spans 12 amino acids. CDR3 DNA sequence: TGTGCCAGCAGCTCCCGGCGCTATGGCTACACCTTC. It is translated as CASSSRRYGYTF.

This clonotype turned up a few times. This sequence joins TRBV20-1 and TRBJ2-1; 10 nucleotides agree with TRBD2. This CDR3 has 15 residues. The junction had 5 bases not matched to a gene; V was cut back by 2 bases and J by 4 bases. Germline CDR1 is DFQATT and CDR2 is SNEGSKA (reference sequence). The CDR3 region has the DNA TGCAGTGCTAGATGGGCTAGCGGGAGATACAATGAGCAGTTCTTC. It yields the protein CSARWASGRYNEQFF.

As to this clonotype: The junction differs from germline at one of its ends, possibly a read error. V is TRBV6-5 and J is TRBJ2-7, with 8 bases aligning to TRBD2. The J call may be faulty, since TRBJ2-5 better matches the DNA end. Germline CDR1 MNHEY, CDR2 SVGAGI. The CDR3 is made up of 14 amino acids. CDR3 DNA sequence: TGTACCAGCACCCACCCGGGGGGGCAAGAGACCCAGTACTTC. It encodes CTSTHPGGQETQYF.

V and J are TRBV28 and TRBJ2-4; D is unresolved. The V and J ends lost 4 bases and 7 bases respectively, with 17 bases between them. The CDR3 totals 15 residues. Germline-derived CDR1 and CDR2 are MDHEN and SYDVKM. CDR3 bases: TGTGCCAGCAGTTCACCTATCACCTGGACGAACATTCAGTACTTC. The encoded protein is CASSSPITWTNIQYF.

The rearrangement joins TRBV20-1 to TRBJ2-2; D gene uncertain. Per germline, CDR1 DFQATT and CDR2 SNEGSKA (reference sequence). The CDR3 contains 12 residues. V lost 3 bases and J lost 4, with 6 bases in between. DNA for the CDR3: TGCAGTGCTAGTGTATCCACCGGGGAGCTGTTTTTT. This sequence encodes CSASVSTGELFF.

This clonotype has a count of ten or more. V usage is TRBV7-7 and J usage is TRBJ2-5; possible D gene TRBD2, 5 bases. Deletions cut 3 bases from V and 1 base from J, with 9 bases between. This CDR3 has 14 amino acids. Germline V gene sequence: CDR1 SSHAT, CDR2 FNYEAQ (reference sequence). For the CDR3, the DNA is TGTGCCAGCAGCTTGGACGGACTCCAAGAGACCCAGTACTTC. Its translation: CASSLDGLQETQYF.

The rearrangement uses TRBV28 and TRBJ2-1, with 9 bases aligning to TRBD2. V was clipped by 1 base and J by 8 bases; unmatched bases: 9. CDR3 length equals 16 residues. The germline V gene has CDR1 MDHEN and CDR2 SYDVKM. CDR3 sequence (DNA): TGTGCCAGCAGTTTATCGGCTAGCGGGGCTGGGTATGAGCAGTTCTTC. Its translation: CASSLSASGAGYEQFF.

This clonotype appeared once. The V call is TRBV6-2 or TRBV6-3, the J call TRBJ2-1, with 13 bases lining up with TRBD2. Per the germline V gene, CDR1 is MNHEY and CDR2 is SVGEGT. V lost 6 bases and J lost 0; bases outside the gene matches: 11. CDR3 length equals 19 residues. The CDR3 DNA sequence: TGTGCCAGCAGACCTCCGGGACTAGCGGGGACGAGCTCCTACAATGAGCAGTTCTTC. Amino acids: CASRPPGLAGTSSYNEQFF.

This clonotype was counted only a few times. This sequence joins TRBV2 and TRBJ2-4; D remains unclear. TRBJ2-5 explains the end of the DNA better; the J call may be wrong. Germline loops: CDR1 SNHLY, CDR2 FYNNEI. This CDR3 region has 12 residues. The CDR3 nucleotides read TGTGCCAGCAGTGAAGTTCCAGTGACCCAGTACTTC. This gives the protein CASSEVPVTQYF.

This clonotype came up a few times. V gene TRBV10-3 combines with J gene TRBJ2-3; weak D call: TRBD1 (5 bases). The CDR3 is 17 amino acids. Germline CDR1 and CDR2: ENHRY and SYGVKD. V lost 1 base to trimming and J lost 4 bases, with 18 bases between them. The CDR3 region is CAISEFFREAGSDTQYF. For the CDR3, the DNA is TGTGCCATCAGTGAGTTTTTCAGGGAAGCAGGATCAGATACGCAGTATTTT.

As for this clonotype: One junction end disagrees with the germline gene, perhaps due to a read error. CDR3 nucleotide sequence: TGCGCCAGCAGCGCGGGGGACTACAAAGAGCAGTTCTTC. Residues: CASSAGDYKEQFF. The genes are TRBV9 and TRBJ2-1, with 7 nucleotides matching TRBD2. The CDR3 totals 13 residues. In germline, CDR1 is SGDLS, CDR2 YYNGEE.

As for this clonotype: One base away lies a much larger clone, so this may be a sequencing read error. The V gene is TRBV24-1, the J gene TRBJ2-1, with D uncertain. Deletions cut 5 bases from V and 3 bases from J, with 7 bases between. Germline CDR1 reads KGHDR; CDR2 reads SFDVKD. The CDR3 spans 13 residues. The CDR3 sequence is CATSANFYNEQFF. CDR3 in DNA: TGTGCCACCAGTGCTAACTTCTACAATGAGCAGTTCTTC.

This rearrangement joins TRBV20-1 to TRBJ2-1, with 8 bases that match TRBD2. This CDR3 contains 14 residues. V lost 5 bases, J lost 8 bases, and 11 bases stayed unmatched. Germline V lookup: CDR1 DFQATT, CDR2 SNEGSKA (reference sequence). CDR3 loop: CSAGNREGRDEQFF. Here the CDR3 DNA reads TGCAGTGCTGGTAATCGGGAGGGCCGGGATGAGCAGTTCTTC.

This clonotype was seen a handful of times. The rearrangement joins TRBV6-4 to TRBJ2-3; perhaps TRBD2 as D (6 bases). Germline CDR1 is MRHNA and CDR2 is SNTAGT. Trimming took off 0 bases at V and 2 bases at J, with 9 bases between the two ends. The CDR3 length is 15 residues. The CDR3 DNA reads as TGTGCCAGCAGTGACTCGACTAGGCACACAGATACGCAGTATTTT. It specifies CASSDSTRHTDTQYF.

Turning to this clonotype: Germline and junction disagree at one end, which may indicate a read error. The chain recombines TRBV7-6 with TRBJ1-6; 10 nucleotides match TRBD1. The CDR3 runs 15 residues. Germline V gives CDR1 SGHVS, CDR2 FNYEAQ. As DNA, the CDR3 is TGTACCAGCAGCCTCCGGACAGGGGGAGGATCACCCCTCCACTTT. Protein sequence: CTSSLRTGGGSPLHF.

V and J are TRBV12-3 or TRBV12-4 and TRBJ1-4; 8 positions match TRBD1. V lost 6 bases, J lost 6 bases, and 9 bases stayed unmatched. This CDR3 has 15 amino acids. CDR3 coding DNA: TGTGCCAGCAGGGACCGGGACAGGATGGATGAAAAACTGTTTTTT. Its protein product is CASRDRDRMDEKLFF.